This TCR beta chain derives from a study of OX40 agonist ivuxolimab in advanced cancers. Trimming stripped 8 bases from V and 1 base from J, with 18 bases between. CDR3 length: 16 residues. The germline V gene encodes CDR1 MRHNA and CDR2 SNTAGT. As regards this clone: Antigen specificity is unknown.

Study-wide results and limits: In a subset of nonresponders, normalized T-cell clonal expansion was also low.

Sampled blood was obtained at baseline, cycle 4 day 1, and cycle 7 day 1. The data were produced by immunoSEQ multiplex PCR, yet TCRdb's version contains in-frame clones alone and is incomplete. The sample comprises approximately 82,000 clones, less than 90% of which are singletons, and more than 0.75% rests with the top ten. The chain joins TRBV6-4 to TRBJ2-4; D possibly corresponds to TRBD2 (6 bases). Sequences were derived from CD4+ or CD8+ T cells sorted from blood, sampled in a trial of the OX40 agonist ivuxolimab. The clonotype comes from an adult with an advanced solid tumor such as melanoma, head and neck, liver or kidney cancer. CDR3 protein: CASDARRGNAKNIQYF. CDR3 in DNA: TGTGCCAGCGACGCCCGGCGGGGCAATGCCAAAAACATTCAGTACTTC.